This TCR beta chain was sequenced in a study of T cells in Graves' hyperthyroidism and ophthalmopathy. General study findings and limits: Most thyroid clonotypes expanded above 0.001 were also detected in blood.

This CDR3 is built from 12 residues. This clonotype showed up just a few times. Its antigen is not known. One end of the junction fails to match germline, which may point to a read error. Amplified regions were TCR beta CDR3 sequences from RNA transcripts. The study used the HTBI primer set for a first-round RT-PCR of the TCR CDR3. From the multiplex PCR reads, TCRdb called clonotypes with MiXCR, one entry per CDR3 protein. In the table there are about 210,000 distinct CDR3 sequences, around 18% of which are singletons. Subjects aged 18 to 65 presented with newly diagnosed hyperthyroidism of less than 2 months' duration. Orbital computed tomography, thyroid ultrasound, serum thyroxine and TRAb, and clinical symptoms together informed the diagnoses.

This TCR derives from a man between 35 and 55 years old with Graves' hyperthyroidism. What was sequenced was blood. This chain links TRBV12-3 or TRBV12-4 with TRBJ2-1; a weak D match, TRBD2 (5 bases). CDR3 sequence (DNA): TGTGCCAGCAGGCATGGGAGCAATGGGCAGTTCTTC. It codes for CASRHGSNGQFF.